The clone carrying this TCR beta chain came up many times. Its antigen is as yet unknown. Investigators profiled TCR beta VDJ and CDR3 from genomic DNA template. TCRdb called the reads again in MiXCR, with one record for every CDR3 protein. The sample yields hundreds of thousands of distinct CDR3 sequences, about two thirds seen once. These data belong to a study of CD8+CD57+ T cells in acquired aplastic anemia. At the level of the study: Across the sorted CD4+ and CD8+ cells, DNA amounts averaged about 3.2 ug. An average of about 10.8 million reads for CD4+ cells was obtained from healthy donors. Study-wide results and caveats: No significant patient-versus-control difference appeared in CD8+ Simpson's diversity. About 30 shared CD8+ CDR3s appeared highly expressed within patients' immunodominant clones.

The TCR originated in a human donor in good health, serving as a control. The sample comprised sorted CD4+, CD8+, or CD8+CD57+ T cells (not recorded which) from PBMCs.

CDR3 sequence reads: CASSLGWRGGRNTEAFF. CDR3 DNA: TGTGCCAGCAGCTTAGGATGGCGGGGGGGCCGGAACACTGAAGCTTTCTTT. The chain couples TRBV7-2 to TRBJ1-1; weak D call: TRBD1 (6 bases). Deletions cut 1 base from V and 1 base from J, with 16 bases between. CDR1 and CDR2 (germline): SGHTA, FQGNSA. The CDR3 extends over 17 amino acids.